The 27 T cell receptor beta chains reported below all come from one sample, sequenced in a study of blood T cell repertoires in COVID-19. The method was immunoSEQ multiplex PCR; TCRdb's version includes in-frame clones alone and lacks a portion of them. The table records some 250,000 clones, about 80% of them present only once. Sequenced sample: peripheral blood. These receptors originate from a woman aged 80 or over with acute or convalescent COVID-19.

The chain joins TRBV5-4 to TRBJ1-2; 7 nucleotides align to TRBD1. CDR1 and CDR2 (germline): SGHNT, YYREEE (reference sequence). The J segment lost 3 bases and the V segment lost 0 bases, leaving 2 bases of the junction unmatched. The CDR3 runs 14 residues. CDR3 region: CASSLARGDYGYTF. The CDR3 DNA reads TGTGCCAGCAGCTTGGCCAGGGGGGACTATGGCTACACCTTC.

V and J are TRBV5-1 and TRBJ2-3; weak D call: TRBD2 (5 bases). V was shortened by 0 bases and J by 1 base, with 18 bases between the two germline ends. Per germline, CDR1 SGHRS and CDR2 YFSETQ. The length of the CDR3 is 18 residues. The CDR3 coding sequence is TGCGCCAGCAGCTTGGGGGTGTCCGGGGTACTACGCACAGATACGCAGTATTTT. Residues: CASSLGVSGVLRTDTQYF.

This sequence joins TRBV7-9 and TRBJ1-2; tentative D call: TRBD1 (6 bases). V dropped 5 bases and J dropped 2 bases, with 18 bases sitting between them. CDR3 length: 16 residues. Germline CDR1 is SEHNR and CDR2 is FQNEAQ (reference sequence). CDR3 protein: CASSPGGGAANYGYTF. For the CDR3, the DNA is TGTGCCAGCAGCCCGGGAGGGGGAGCAGCAAACTATGGCTACACCTTC.

This clone was counted between two and nine times. CDR3: CASSQDSGTLLYYEQYF. In DNA form, the CDR3 reads TGTGCCAGCAGCCAAGATTCCGGGACACTACTTTACTACGAGCAGTACTTC. The chain recombines TRBV4-2 with TRBJ2-7; weak D call: TRBD1 (6 bases). This CDR3 is built from 17 residues. Looked up from germline, CDR1 is LGHNA and CDR2 is YNFKEQ. V gave up 0 bases and J gave up 3 bases, with 18 bases separating them.

The chain uses TRBV20-1 and TRBJ2-1; 9 bases are shared with TRBD2. Germline values: CDR1 DFQATT, CDR2 SNEGSKA (reference sequence). V dropped 3 bases and J dropped 5; count of bases not matched to a gene: 5. This CDR3 comprises 14 residues. The CDR3 loop reads CSASRGGVNNEQFF. In DNA, the CDR3 is TGCAGTGCTAGTCGCGGGGGGGTTAACAATGAGCAGTTCTTC.

Comments on this clone: This same CDR3 is encoded by further DNA sequences in the sample. The chain couples TRBV3-1 (or the pseudogene TRBV3-2) to TRBJ1-1, with TRBD1 matching 9 bases. The CDR3 consists of 14 residues. Germline CDR1 is LGHDT and CDR2 is YNNKEL (reference sequence). V trimming: 4 bases; J trimming: 5 bases; junction bases outside the gene matches: 5. The CDR3 sequence: CASSRTGGNTEAFF. The CDR3 nucleotides are TGTGCCAGCAGCCGAACAGGGGGCAATACTGAAGCTTTCTTT.

The CDR3 DNA sequence: TGTGCCAGCAGCTCTAGCGGGGCGGGGACAAACAGGCGAAACACCATATATTTT. It is translated as CASSSSGAGTNRRNTIYF. The chain couples TRBV21-1 to TRBJ1-3. TRBV21-1 is annotated as a pseudogene. This CDR3 spans 18 amino acids.

This chain joins TRBV5-1 and TRBJ1-1; TRBD1 matches at 10 bases. Germline CDR1 is SGHRS and CDR2 is YFSETQ. The CDR3 is 15 amino acids. The V and J ends lost 3 bases and 0 bases, in that order; junction bases with no gene match: 2. CDR3 region: CASSWGTGVNTEAFF. The CDR3 nucleotides read TGCGCCAGCAGCTGGGGGACAGGGGTGAACACTGAAGCTTTCTTT.

V usage is TRBV11-2 and J usage is TRBJ2-3; D ambiguous. CDR1 and CDR2 (germline): SGHAT, FQNNGV. V was clipped by 2 bases and J by 3 bases, with 9 bases between them. CDR3 length: 14 amino acids. CDR3: CASSLIGRTDTQYF. CDR3 bases: TGTGCCAGCAGCTTAATCGGTCGGACAGATACGCAGTATTTT.

V is TRBV29-1 and J is TRBJ2-7; 12 bases line up with TRBD2. Unmatched junction bases numbered 16, after V lost 5 bases and J lost 2 bases. The CDR3 is made up of 18 amino acids. Germline V lookup: CDR1 SQVTM, CDR2 ANQGSEA. This CDR3 is CSVRDRGTSGRYTYEQYF. The CDR3 DNA is TGCAGCGTTCGAGACAGGGGGACTAGCGGGCGCTATACCTACGAGCAGTACTTC.

The chain links TRBV19 to TRBJ1-6; 8 bases are a match to TRBD1. Germline trimming cut 5 bases from V and 5 bases from J; bases unmatched to any gene: 8. The CDR3 extends over 16 amino acids. Germline assignment: CDR1 LNHDA and CDR2 SQIVND (reference sequence). DNA of the CDR3: TGTGCCAGTAGTCCCAGCGACAGGGGTAATAATTCACCCCTCCACTTT. This encodes CASSPSDRGNNSPLHF.

The chain combines TRBV27 with TRBJ1-5; 8 positions agree with TRBD1. The CDR3 contains 14 residues. CDR1 and CDR2 from the germline V gene are MNHEY and SMNVEV (reference sequence). Trimming removed 2 bases from V and 6 bases from J; junction bases left unmatched: 3. The CDR3 sequence is CASSLQGAIQPQHF. For the CDR3, the DNA is TGTGCCAGCAGTTTACAGGGGGCCATTCAGCCCCAGCATTTT.

This chain uses TRBV11-2 with TRBJ1-1, with D possibly TRBD1 on 5 matching bases. The germline gives CDR1 SGHAT, CDR2 FQNNGV. The CDR3 has 14 amino acids. V lost 5 bases and J 2 bases, leaving 12 bases between the germline ends. The CDR3 DNA is TGTGCCAGCAGCCACCGCGGGGCCAACACTGAAGCTTTCTTT. Amino acids: CASSHRGANTEAFF.

V gene TRBV19 combines with J gene TRBJ1-5, with 8 bases identical to TRBD1. This CDR3 contains 15 residues. The germline V gene encodes CDR1 LNHDA and CDR2 SQIVND (reference sequence). The V segment lost 7 bases and the J segment 7 bases; nucleotides outside the gene matches: 12. The DNA for the CDR3 is TGTGCCAGTACCACGCCCGGGACAGGTGGCCAGCCCCAGCATTTT. Amino acid sequence: CASTTPGTGGQPQHF.

The rearrangement links TRBV5-1 to TRBJ1-1; no firm D call. The CDR3 has 13 residues. The germline CDR1 and CDR2 sequences are SGHRS and YFSETQ. Trimming pared 4 bases from V and 3 bases from J, leaving 10 bases between. CDR3 DNA sequence: TGCGCCAGCAGCCTCTCCTACTACACTGAAGCTTTCTTT. Translating it yields CASSLSYYTEAFF.

The chain combines TRBV27 with TRBJ2-7, with TRBD2 matching over 10 bases. From germline, CDR1 is MNHEY and CDR2 SMNVEV (reference sequence). The junction had 8 bases not matched to a gene; V was cut back by 6 bases and J by 3 bases. CDR3 length: 15 residues. The DNA for the CDR3 is TGTGCCAGCAGGCAGCTAGCGGGAGTTTTCTACGAGCAGTACTTC. Its protein is CASRQLAGVFYEQYF.

This clone was observed a handful of times. The sample holds other DNA sequences that translate to the same CDR3. The rearrangement uses TRBV3-1 (or the pseudogene TRBV3-2) and TRBJ1-1; D is possibly TRBD1 (6 bases). CDR3 length: 14 residues. Trimming stripped 1 base from V and 5 bases from J, with 11 bases between. Germline assignment: CDR1 LGHDT and CDR2 YNNKEL (reference sequence). CDR3 in DNA: TGTGCCAGCAGCCAAGCAGGGGTTGGTACTGAAGCTTTCTTT. Protein: CASSQAGVGTEAFF.

The chain is built from TRBV5-1 and TRBJ1-2, with D possibly being TRBD1 (5 bases). The germline CDR1 and CDR2 sequences are SGHRS and YFSETQ. The CDR3 spans 14 residues. V gave up 5 bases and J gave up 3 bases, with 14 bases separating them. The CDR3 reads CASRPQGRDYGYTF. For the CDR3, the DNA is TGCGCCAGCAGACCGCAGGGAAGGGACTATGGCTACACCTTC.

This clone was found many times. The chain combines TRBV7-2 with TRBJ2-7, with D unclear. CDR1 is SGHTA and CDR2 is FQGNSA in the germline V gene. The V end was cut by 2 bases, the J end by 9 bases, with 14 bases between. This CDR3 is built from 13 residues. The CDR3 protein is CASSLTLQARQYF. CDR3 bases: TGTGCCAGCAGCTTAACTTTGCAAGCGAGGCAGTACTTC.

This chain uses TRBV12-2 with TRBJ1-5; TRBD1, the table's D call, was not compared with the DNA. TRBV12-2 represents a pseudogene. The CDR3 is 17 residues long. CDR3 residues: CASRKTGGLYSNQPQHF. CDR3 DNA sequence: TGTGCAAGTCGCAAGACAGGGGGCCTCTATAGCAATCAGCCCCAGCATTTT.

The chain joins TRBV10-3 to TRBJ1-1, with 7 bases identical to TRBD1. This CDR3 comprises 15 residues. After removal of 3 bases from V and 2 bases from J, the junction contained 6 bases not matched to a gene. The germline gives CDR1 ENHRY, CDR2 SYGVKD. CDR3 DNA sequence: TGTGCCATCAGTGACCCGGGACAGAGAAACACTGAAGCTTTCTTT. Amino acid sequence: CAISDPGQRNTEAFF.

J is TRBJ2-7 and V is TRBV30; tentatively, D is TRBD1 (5 bases). The germline V and J ends were trimmed by 1 base and 3 bases, with 13 bases remaining between them. CDR3 size: 14 residues. Per the germline V gene, CDR1 is GTSNPN and CDR2 is SVGIG (reference sequence). The DNA for the CDR3 is TGTGCCTGGAGTGGTGGAAGACAGTTCTACGAGCAGTACTTC. Its protein is CAWSGGRQFYEQYF.

This clone showed up just a few times. DNA of the CDR3: TGTGCCAGTAGCTTTCTGGAGACAGCAATTGGCTACACCTTC. Protein sequence: CASSFLETAIGYTF. The chain uses TRBV19 and TRBJ1-2; possible D gene TRBD1, 5 bases. V was trimmed by 6 bases and J by 7 bases, leaving 18 bases between them. Germline V gene lookup returns CDR1 LNHDA and CDR2 SQIVND (reference sequence). The CDR3 has 14 residues.

This clone was found many times. The V and J genes are TRBV19 and TRBJ2-7; a possible D gene is TRBD2 (6 bases). Looked up from germline, CDR1 is LNHDA and CDR2 is SQIVND (reference sequence). This CDR3 has 15 amino acids. V lost 7 bases to trimming and J lost 0 bases, with 16 bases between them. CDR3 sequence: CASMGAGSSSYEQYF. The CDR3 bases are TGTGCCAGTATGGGAGCGGGTTCGAGCTCCTACGAGCAGTACTTC.

J is TRBJ1-2 and V is TRBV5-1; D possibly corresponds to TRBD1 (5 bases). Germline V gene data show CDR1 as SGHRS and CDR2 as YFSETQ. CDR3 length equals 14 residues. Trimming removed 4 bases from V and 6 bases from J, with 16 bases in between. The CDR3 spells CASSRRTTPHGYTF. In nucleotides, the CDR3 is TGCGCCAGCAGCCGAAGGACAACTCCTCATGGCTACACCTTC.

Of note for this clone: Other nucleotide sequences from this sample produce the same CDR3. The V and J genes are TRBV29-1 and TRBJ1-1; D is possibly TRBD1 (6 bases). Per the germline V gene, CDR1 is SQVTM and CDR2 is ANQGSEA. The CDR3 runs 13 residues. Between the trimmed V and J ends, which lost 7 bases and 0 bases, there was a span of 12 bases. The CDR3 loop reads CSGTGHLNTEAFF. Here the CDR3 DNA reads TGCAGCGGCACGGGACACCTGAACACTGAAGCTTTCTTT.

The chain couples TRBV3-1 (or the pseudogene TRBV3-2) to TRBJ2-2; D perhaps matches TRBD2 (6 bases). The germline V and J ends were trimmed by 4 bases and 5 bases, with 11 bases remaining between them. Germline lookup yields CDR1 LGHDT and CDR2 YNNKEL (reference sequence). CDR3 length: 14 residues. The CDR3 nucleotides are TGTGCCAGCAGCCGAACACTAGCAACCGGGGAGCTGTTTTTT. It is translated as CASSRTLATGELFF.